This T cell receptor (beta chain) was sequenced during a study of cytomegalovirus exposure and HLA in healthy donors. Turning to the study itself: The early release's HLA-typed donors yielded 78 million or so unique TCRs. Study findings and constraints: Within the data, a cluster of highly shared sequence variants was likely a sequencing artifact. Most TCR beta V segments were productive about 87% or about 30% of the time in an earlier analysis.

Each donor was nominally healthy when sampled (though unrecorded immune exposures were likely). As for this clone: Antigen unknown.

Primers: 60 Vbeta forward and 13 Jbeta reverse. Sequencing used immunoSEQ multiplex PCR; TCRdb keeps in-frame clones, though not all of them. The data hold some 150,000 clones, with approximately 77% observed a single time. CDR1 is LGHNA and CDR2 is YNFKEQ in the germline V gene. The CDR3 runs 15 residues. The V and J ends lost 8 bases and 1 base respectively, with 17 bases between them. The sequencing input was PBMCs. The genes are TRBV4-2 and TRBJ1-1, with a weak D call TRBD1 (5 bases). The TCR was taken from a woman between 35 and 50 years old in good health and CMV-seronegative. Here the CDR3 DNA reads TGTGCCAGCGCGGGGGGACCCGGGAGGAACACTGAAGCTTTCTTT. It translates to CASAGGPGRNTEAFF.